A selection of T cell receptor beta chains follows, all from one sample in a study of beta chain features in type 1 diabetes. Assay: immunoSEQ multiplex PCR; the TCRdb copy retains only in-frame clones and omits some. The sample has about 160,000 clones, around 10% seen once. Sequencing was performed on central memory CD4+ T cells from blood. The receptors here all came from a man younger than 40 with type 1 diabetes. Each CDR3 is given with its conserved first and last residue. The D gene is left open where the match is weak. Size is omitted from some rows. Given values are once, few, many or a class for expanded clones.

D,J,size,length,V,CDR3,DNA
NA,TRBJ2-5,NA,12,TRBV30,CAWSGNGETQYF,TGTGCCTGGAGCGGGAATGGGGAGACCCAGTACTTC
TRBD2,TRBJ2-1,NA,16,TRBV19,CASSAQYGTSGREQFF,TGTGCCAGTAGTGCCCAGTACGGGACTAGCGGCCGGGAGCAGTTCTTC
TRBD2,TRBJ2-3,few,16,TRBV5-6,CASSLLGAGVSDTQYF,TGTGCCAGCAGCTTATTAGGAGCGGGAGTATCGGATACGCAGTATTTT
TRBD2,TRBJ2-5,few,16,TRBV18,CASSLLAGGDQETQYF,TGTGCCAGCTCACTCCTAGCGGGAGGTGACCAAGAGACCCAGTACTTC
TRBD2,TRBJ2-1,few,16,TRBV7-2,CASSLVRGGRVHEQFF,TGTGCCAGCAGCTTAGTTCGTGGCGGGAGGGTCCATGAGCAGTTCTTC
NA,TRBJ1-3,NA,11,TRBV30,CAWSSRGVSNF,TGTGCCTGGAGCTCGCGCGGGGTTTCGAATTTT
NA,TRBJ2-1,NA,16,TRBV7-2,CASSLVGRVAYNEQFF,TGTGCCAGCAGCTTAGTCGGCAGGGTTGCCTACAATGAGCAGTTCTTC
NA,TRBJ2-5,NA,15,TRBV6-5,CASSYRGSYQETQYF,TGTGCCAGCAGTTACAGGGGGTCTTACCAAGAGACCCAGTACTTC
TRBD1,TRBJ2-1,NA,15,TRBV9,CASTRTGSSYNEQFF,TGTGCCAGCACCCGGACAGGGAGCTCCTACAATGAGCAGTTCTTC
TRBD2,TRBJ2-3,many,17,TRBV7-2,CASSLLTAGDGTDTQYF,TGTGCCAGCAGCCTTCTTACGGCGGGGGATGGCACAGATACGCAGTATTTT
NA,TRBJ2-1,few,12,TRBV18,CASSPQGDEQFF,TGTGCCAGCTCACCACAGGGGGATGAGCAGTTCTTC
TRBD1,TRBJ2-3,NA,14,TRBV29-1,CSVPDRGTTDTQYF,TGCAGCGTCCCTGACAGGGGGACCACAGATACGCAGTATTTT
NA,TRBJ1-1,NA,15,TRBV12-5,CASGLQGAGRAEAFF,TGTGCTAGTGGTTTACAAGGGGCCGGGAGGGCTGAAGCTTTCTTT
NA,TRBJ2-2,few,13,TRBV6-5,CASSQTRNGELFF,TGTGCCAGCAGCCAAACGCGGAACGGGGAGCTGTTTTTT
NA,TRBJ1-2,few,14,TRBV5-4,CASSSQTLNYGYTF,TGTGCCAGCAGCTCACAGACACTGAACTATGGCTACACCTTC
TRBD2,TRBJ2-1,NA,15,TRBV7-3,CASSLGGGRGNEQFF,TGTGCCAGCAGCTTAGGCGGCGGGAGAGGCAATGAGCAGTTCTTC
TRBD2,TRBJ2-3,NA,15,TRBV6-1,CASSLIAGRTDTQYF,TGTGCCAGCAGCTTAATAGCGGGACGGACAGATACGCAGTATTTT
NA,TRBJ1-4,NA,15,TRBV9,CASSRSGGSDEKLFF,TGTGCCAGCAGCCGATCCGGGGGATCGGATGAAAAACTGTTTTTT
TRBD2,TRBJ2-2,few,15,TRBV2,CASRAVAGLHGELFF,TGTGCCAGCAGGGCGGTAGCGGGACTCCACGGGGAGCTGTTTTTT
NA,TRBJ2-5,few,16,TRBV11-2,CASSLILGGGGETQYF,TGTGCCAGCAGCCTGATATTAGGCGGGGGCGGAGAGACCCAGTACTTC
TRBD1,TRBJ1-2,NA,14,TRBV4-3,CASSHSTGDYGYTF,TGCGCCAGCAGTCATTCGACAGGGGACTATGGCTACACCTTC
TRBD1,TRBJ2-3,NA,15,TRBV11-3,CASSPRTGATDTQYF,TGTGCCAGCAGCCCCAGGACAGGGGCAACAGATACGCAGTATTTT
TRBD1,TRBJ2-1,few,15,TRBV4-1,CASSQVTGGENEQFF,TGCGCCAGCAGCCAAGTAACAGGGGGCGAGAATGAGCAGTTCTTC
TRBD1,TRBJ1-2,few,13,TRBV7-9,CASSQGEAYGYTF,TGTGCCAGCAGCCAGGGGGAGGCCTATGGCTACACCTTC
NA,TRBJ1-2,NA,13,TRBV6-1,CASTDYPSSGYTF,TGTGCCAGCACCGATTATCCGTCGAGTGGCTACACCTTC
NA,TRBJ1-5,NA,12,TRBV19,CASGQPNQPQHF,TGTGCCAGTGGACAGCCCAATCAGCCCCAGCATTTT
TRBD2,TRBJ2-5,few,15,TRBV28,CASSSLGLAGETQYF,TGTGCCAGCAGTTCCCTGGGACTAGCGGGAGAGACCCAGTACTTC
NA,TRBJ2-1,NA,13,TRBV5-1,CASSLNSYNEQFF,TGCGCCAGCAGCCTCAACAGCTACAATGAGCAGTTCTTC
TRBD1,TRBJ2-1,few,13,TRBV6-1,CASGDRGAGEQFF,TGTGCCAGCGGGGACAGGGGAGCTGGTGAGCAGTTCTTC
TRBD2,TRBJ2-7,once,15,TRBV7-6,CASSLELSGNSEQYF,TGTGCCAGCAGCTTAGAGCTGAGCGGGAACAGCGAGCAGTACTTC
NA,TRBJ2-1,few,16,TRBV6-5,CASSLGGNGPYNEQFF,TGTGCCAGCAGTTTAGGGGGTAACGGCCCCTACAATGAGCAGTTCTTC
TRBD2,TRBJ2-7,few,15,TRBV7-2,CASSLYPSGAYEQYF,TGTGCCAGCAGCTTATATCCTAGCGGTGCCTACGAGCAGTACTTC
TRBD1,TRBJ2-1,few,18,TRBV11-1,CASSLEGALPSSYNEQFF,TGTGCCAGCAGCTTAGAGGGGGCCCTACCTAGCTCCTACAATGAGCAGTTCTTC
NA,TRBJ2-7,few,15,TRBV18,CASSPPGGVYYEQYF,TGTGCCAGCTCACCCCCGGGCGGGGTATACTACGAGCAGTACTTC
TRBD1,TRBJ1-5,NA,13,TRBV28,CASIGTGDQPQHF,TGTGCCAGCATCGGGACAGGGGATCAGCCCCAGCATTTT
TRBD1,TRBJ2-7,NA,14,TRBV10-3,CAIRPGQELNEQYF,TGTGCCATCAGGCCGGGACAGGAGCTGAACGAGCAGTACTTC
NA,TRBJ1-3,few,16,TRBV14,CASSQGLPGSGNTIYF,TGTGCCAGCAGCCAAGGCCTTCCCGGCTCTGGAAACACCATATATTTT
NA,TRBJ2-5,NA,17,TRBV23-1,CASSNPDRWTAEETQYF,TGCGCCAGCAGCAACCCTGACCGTTGGACAGCGGAAGAGACCCAGTACTTC
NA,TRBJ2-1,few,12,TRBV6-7,CASSYWEGVQFF,TGTGCCAGCAGTTACTGGGAGGGGGTTCAGTTCTTC
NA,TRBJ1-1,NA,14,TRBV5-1,CASSLWQGSAEAFF,TGCGCCAGCAGCTTGTGGCAGGGTTCGGCTGAAGCTTTCTTT
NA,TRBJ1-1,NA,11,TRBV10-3,CAIYAQGEAFF,TGTGCCATCTATGCACAGGGCGAAGCTTTCTTT
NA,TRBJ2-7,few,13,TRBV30,CAWGRDIFYEQYF,TGTGCCTGGGGCCGGGACATCTTTTACGAGCAGTACTTC
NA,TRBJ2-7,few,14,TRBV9,CASSPLEINYEQYF,TGTGCCAGCAGTCCTCTGGAGATTAACTACGAGCAGTACTTC
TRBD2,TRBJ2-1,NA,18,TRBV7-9,CASSRTPRGYQSYNEQFF,TGTGCCAGCAGCCGCACACCGCGGGGGTACCAGTCCTACAATGAGCAGTTCTTC